This T cell receptor beta chain appears in the sequencing data of a study of T cells after yellow fever vaccination. Regarding the study as a whole: Though it reached lower strength, the secondary response hit its peak faster, day 5 versus 15.

5'RACE template switching added a universal primer site and UMIs to TCR cDNA. TCRdb itself ran the 5' RACE reads through MiXCR, one entry per CDR3 protein. The data contain roughly 500,000 distinct CDR3 sequences, under 25% of them singletons. CDR1 is SGHDN, CDR2 FVKESK, per germline. V dropped 1 base and J dropped 9 bases, with 16 bases sitting between them. The CDR3 extends over 15 amino acids. This clonotype was observed a handful of times. Its antigen is not known. This receptor was taken from a young man who received the YFV17D yellow fever vaccine. The specimen was PBMCs, collected 15 days after the yellow fever booster vaccination. This chain uses TRBV14 with TRBJ2-1; the D gene could be TRBD1 or TRBD2 (5 bases each). The CDR3 sequence: CASSQVPILGGEQFF. The CDR3 DNA sequence: TGTGCCAGCAGCCAAGTCCCTATCCTTGGGGGTGAGCAGTTCTTC.